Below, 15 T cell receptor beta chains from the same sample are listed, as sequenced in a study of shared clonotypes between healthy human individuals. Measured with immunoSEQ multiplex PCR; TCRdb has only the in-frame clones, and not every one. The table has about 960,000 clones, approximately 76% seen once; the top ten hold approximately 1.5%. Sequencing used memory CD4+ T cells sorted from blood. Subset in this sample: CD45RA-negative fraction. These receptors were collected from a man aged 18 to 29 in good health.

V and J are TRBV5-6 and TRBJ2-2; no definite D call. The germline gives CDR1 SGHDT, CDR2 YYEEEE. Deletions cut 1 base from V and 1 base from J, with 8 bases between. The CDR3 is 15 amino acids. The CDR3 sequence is CASSLWGKNTGELFF. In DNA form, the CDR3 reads TGTGCCAGCAGCTTGTGGGGAAAGAACACCGGGGAGCTGTTTTTT.

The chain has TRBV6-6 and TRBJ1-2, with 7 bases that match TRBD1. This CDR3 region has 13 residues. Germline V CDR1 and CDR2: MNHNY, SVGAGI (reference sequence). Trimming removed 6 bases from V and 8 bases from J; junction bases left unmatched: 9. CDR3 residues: CASREGGAWGYTF. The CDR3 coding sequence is TGTGCCAGCAGGGAAGGGGGCGCTTGGGGCTACACCTTC.

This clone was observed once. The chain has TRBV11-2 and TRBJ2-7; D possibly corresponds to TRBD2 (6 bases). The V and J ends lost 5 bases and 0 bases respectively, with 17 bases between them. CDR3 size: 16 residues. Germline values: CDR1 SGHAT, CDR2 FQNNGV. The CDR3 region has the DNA TGTGCCAGCAGCCCCTCCCTAGCGTCAAGCTCCTACGAGCAGTACTTC. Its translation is CASSPSLASSSYEQYF.

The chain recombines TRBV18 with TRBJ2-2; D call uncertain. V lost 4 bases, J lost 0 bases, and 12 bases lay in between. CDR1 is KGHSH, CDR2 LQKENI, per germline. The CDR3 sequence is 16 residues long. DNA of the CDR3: TGTGCCAGCTCACAAGCCTACGAGGCGAACACCGGGGAGCTGTTTTTT. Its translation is CASSQAYEANTGELFF.

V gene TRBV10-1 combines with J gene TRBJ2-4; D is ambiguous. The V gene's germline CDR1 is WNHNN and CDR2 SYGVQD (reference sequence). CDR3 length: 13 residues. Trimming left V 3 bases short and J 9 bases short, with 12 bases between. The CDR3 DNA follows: TGCGCCAGCAGTGACGACGGTGCCGGCATTCAGTACTTC. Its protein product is CASSDDGAGIQYF.

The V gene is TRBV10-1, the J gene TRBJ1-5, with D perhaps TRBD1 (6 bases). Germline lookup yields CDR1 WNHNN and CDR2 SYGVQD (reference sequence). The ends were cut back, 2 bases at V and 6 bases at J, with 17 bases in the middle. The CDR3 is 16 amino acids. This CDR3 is CASSEPAGERGQPQHF. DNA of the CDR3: TGCGCCAGCAGTGAGCCCGCAGGGGAAAGAGGTCAGCCCCAGCATTTT.

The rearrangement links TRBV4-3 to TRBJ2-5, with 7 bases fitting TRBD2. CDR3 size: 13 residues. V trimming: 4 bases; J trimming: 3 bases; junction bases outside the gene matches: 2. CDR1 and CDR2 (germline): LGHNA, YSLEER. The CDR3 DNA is TGCGCCAGCAGCCCAAGCGGGAAAGAGACCCAGTACTTC. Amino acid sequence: CASSPSGKETQYF.

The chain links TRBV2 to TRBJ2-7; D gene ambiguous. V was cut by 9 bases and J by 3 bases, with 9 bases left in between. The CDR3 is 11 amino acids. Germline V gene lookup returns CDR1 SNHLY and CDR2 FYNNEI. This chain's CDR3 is CASGSLYEQYF. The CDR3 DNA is TGTGCCAGTGGGTCCCTCTACGAGCAGTACTTC.

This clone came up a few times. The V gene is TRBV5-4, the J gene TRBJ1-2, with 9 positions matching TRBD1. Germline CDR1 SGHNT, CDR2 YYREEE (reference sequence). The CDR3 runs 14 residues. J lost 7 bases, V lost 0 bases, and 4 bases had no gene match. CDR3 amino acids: CASSLVQGAAGYTF. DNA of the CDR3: TGTGCCAGCAGCTTGGTACAGGGGGCTGCTGGCTACACCTTC.

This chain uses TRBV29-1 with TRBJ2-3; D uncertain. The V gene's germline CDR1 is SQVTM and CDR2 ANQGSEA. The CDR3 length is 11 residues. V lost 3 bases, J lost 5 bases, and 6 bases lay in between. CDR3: CSVDSVDTQYF. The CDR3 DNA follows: TGCAGCGTTGATTCCGTAGATACGCAGTATTTT.

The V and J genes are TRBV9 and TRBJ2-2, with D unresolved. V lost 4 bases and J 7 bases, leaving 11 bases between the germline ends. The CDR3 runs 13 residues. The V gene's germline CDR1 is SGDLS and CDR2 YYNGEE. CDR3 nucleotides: TGTGCCAGCAGCCCCCTGCCTAGCGGGGAGCTGTTTTTT. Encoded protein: CASSPLPSGELFF.

The CDR3 spells CASSPGTSGLRDTQYF. The CDR3 DNA sequence: TGCGCCAGCAGCCCGGGGACTAGCGGACTTCGGGATACGCAGTATTTT. This chain connects TRBV5-1 to TRBJ2-3, with 11 nucleotides matching TRBD2. Trimming at V came to 4 bases and at J to 6 bases, leaving 10 bases not matched to a gene. Looked up from germline, CDR1 is SGHRS and CDR2 is YFSETQ. This CDR3 is built from 16 residues.

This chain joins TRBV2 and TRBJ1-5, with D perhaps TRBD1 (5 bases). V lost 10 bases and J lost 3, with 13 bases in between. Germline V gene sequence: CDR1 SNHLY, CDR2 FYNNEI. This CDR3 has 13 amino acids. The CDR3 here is CATMTDSNQPQHF. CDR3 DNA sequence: TGTGCCACCATGACAGACTCCAATCAGCCCCAGCATTTT.

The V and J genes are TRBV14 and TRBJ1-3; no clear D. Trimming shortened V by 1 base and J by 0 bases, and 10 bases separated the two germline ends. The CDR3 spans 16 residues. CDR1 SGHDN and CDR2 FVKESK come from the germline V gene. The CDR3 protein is CASSQVLASSGNTIYF. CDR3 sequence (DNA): TGTGCCAGCAGCCAAGTTTTAGCCAGCTCTGGAAACACCATATATTTT.

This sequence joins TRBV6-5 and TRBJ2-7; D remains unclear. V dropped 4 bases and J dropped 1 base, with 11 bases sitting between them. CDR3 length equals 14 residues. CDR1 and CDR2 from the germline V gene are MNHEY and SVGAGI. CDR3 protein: CASSSRANSYEQYF. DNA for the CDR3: TGTGCCAGCAGTTCACGAGCTAATTCCTACGAGCAGTACTTC.